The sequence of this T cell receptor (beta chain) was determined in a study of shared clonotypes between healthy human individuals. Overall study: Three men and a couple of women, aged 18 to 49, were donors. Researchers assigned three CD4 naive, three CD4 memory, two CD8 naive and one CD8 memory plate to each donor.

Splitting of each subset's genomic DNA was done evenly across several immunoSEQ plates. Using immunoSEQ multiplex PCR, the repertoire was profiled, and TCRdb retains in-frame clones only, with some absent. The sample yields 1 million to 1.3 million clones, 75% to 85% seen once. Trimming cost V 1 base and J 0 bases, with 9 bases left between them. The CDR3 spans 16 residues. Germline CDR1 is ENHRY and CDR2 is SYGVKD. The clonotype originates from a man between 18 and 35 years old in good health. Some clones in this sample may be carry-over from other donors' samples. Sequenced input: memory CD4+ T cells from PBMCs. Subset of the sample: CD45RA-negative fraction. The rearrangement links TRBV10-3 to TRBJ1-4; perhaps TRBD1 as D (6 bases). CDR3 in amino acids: CAISEWQGTTNEKLFF. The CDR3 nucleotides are TGTGCCATCAGTGAGTGGCAGGGGACAACTAATGAAAAACTGTTTTTT.